The present T cell receptor beta chain was sequenced within a study of spatial heterogeneity in lung cancer. Trimming took 3 bases from V and 6 from J, leaving 12 bases between them. Germline V CDR1 and CDR2: MNHEY, SMNVEV (reference sequence). The CDR3 is 14 residues long. Time point denoted: blood at routine non-recurrence follow-up after resection. Tumor, nontumor lung or frozen PBMC supplied whole RNA that was sequenced unsorted. This clonotype was observed at least ten times. TCRdb re-called the 5' RACE reads with MiXCR, one entry per CDR3 protein. The sample has 51,000 or so distinct CDR3 sequences; under 8% are singletons.

The rearrangement links TRBV27 to TRBJ2-1; no clear D gene. This clonotype was sampled from a female donor with early-stage non-small cell lung cancer. This sample comprised PBMCs, obtained at follow-up. CDR3 in amino acids: CASSFLGVGNEQFF. The CDR3 nucleotides are TGTGCCAGCAGTTTTTTGGGTGTGGGCAATGAGCAGTTCTTC.